This T cell receptor beta chain was sequenced for a study of immune evolution from preneoplasia to lung adenocarcinoma. Resections took place in Japan or China from the mid-2010s to the late 2010s. Premalignant or tumor cells were enriched by macro-dissection after pathologic assessment. The assay was immunoSEQ multiplex PCR, and TCRdb's table has in-frame clones only and misses some. Of roughly 6,200 clones in the sample, approximately 80% were seen once. Study results and caveats: Later-stage lesions appeared to have more T cells, more diversity, less clonality.

Worth noting for this clone: What it binds is unknown.

CDR1 and CDR2 from the germline V gene are MDHEN and SYDVKM. This CDR3 spans 16 amino acids. V gave up 4 bases and J gave up 0 bases, with 13 bases separating them. The chain has TRBV28 and TRBJ2-1; D call uncertain. The sample comprised FFPE minimally invasive lung adenocarcinoma tissue. This TCR derives from a person aged 50 or older with lung adenocarcinoma. The CDR3 region has the DNA TGTGCCAGCAGTTCACACGACCTAAGCTCCTACAATGAGCAGTTCTTC. Translation: CASSSHDLSSYNEQFF.